This T cell receptor beta chain was sequenced in a study of patients and donors after allogeneic stem cell transplantation. TCRdb itself ran the RT-PCR reads through MiXCR, one entry per CDR3 protein. The sample records about a million distinct CDR3 sequences, about a sixth being singletons. With 7 bases clipped from V and 1 base from J, the junction kept 5 bases outside the gene matches. The germline V gene has CDR1 MNHNS and CDR2 SASEGT. The CDR3 consists of 14 residues. The TCR comes from a human donor who was either an allogeneic HSCT recipient or a stem cell or donor lymphocyte infusion donor (not recorded which). It is not recorded whose cells these are; they may come from a transplant donor. What was sequenced was blood, either unsorted or a sorted T cell fraction (not recorded which). The chain employs TRBV6-1 and TRBJ2-3; 7 nucleotides line up with TRBD2. The CDR3: CASNGGGRTDTQYF. CDR3 bases: TGTGCCAGCAACGGCGGGGGACGCACAGATACGCAGTATTTT.